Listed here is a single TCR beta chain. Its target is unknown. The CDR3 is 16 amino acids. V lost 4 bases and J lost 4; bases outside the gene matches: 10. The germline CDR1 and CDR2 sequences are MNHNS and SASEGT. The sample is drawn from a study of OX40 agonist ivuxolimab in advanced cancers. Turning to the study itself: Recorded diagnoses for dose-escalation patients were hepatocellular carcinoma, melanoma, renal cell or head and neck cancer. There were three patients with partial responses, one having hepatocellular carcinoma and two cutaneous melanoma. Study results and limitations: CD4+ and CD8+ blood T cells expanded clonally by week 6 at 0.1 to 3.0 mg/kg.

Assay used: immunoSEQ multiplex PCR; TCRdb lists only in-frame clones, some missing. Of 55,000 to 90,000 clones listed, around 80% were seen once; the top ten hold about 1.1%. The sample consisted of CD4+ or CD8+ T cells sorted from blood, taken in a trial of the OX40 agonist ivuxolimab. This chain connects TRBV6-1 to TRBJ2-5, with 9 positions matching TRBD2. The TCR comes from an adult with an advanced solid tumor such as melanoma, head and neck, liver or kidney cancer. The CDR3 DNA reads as TGTGCCAGCAGTGGGGCGGGGGGGGCCCGAGGAGAGACCCAGTACTTC. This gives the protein CASSGAGGARGETQYF.